This entry is about one TCR beta chain. The CDR3 consists of 15 residues. Germline trimming cut 6 bases from V and 3 bases from J; bases unmatched to any gene: 9. Germline lookup yields CDR1 MNHEY and CDR2 SVGAGI. This sample is drawn from a study of shared clonotypes between healthy human individuals. Original handling: Because ImmunoSEQ provided only junction sequences with no quality scores, the filtering differed. Clones were sequenced by immunoSEQ multiplex PCR, and TCRdb holds only the in-frame ones, with some missing. That table is the source of V, J and clone size, and D and trimming were worked out from the DNA. Of 490,000 or so clones listed, around 80% are singletons.

The receptor's source is a woman aged 35 to 49 in good health. Some clones in this sample may be carry-over from other donors' samples. J is TRBJ1-2 and V is TRBV6-5; TRBD1 matches at 8 bases. The sequencing input was PBMCs. The CDR3 nucleotides read TGTGCCAGCAGCCGAACGGACAGGGCCTACTATGGCTACACCTTC. Its translation is CASSRTDRAYYGYTF.